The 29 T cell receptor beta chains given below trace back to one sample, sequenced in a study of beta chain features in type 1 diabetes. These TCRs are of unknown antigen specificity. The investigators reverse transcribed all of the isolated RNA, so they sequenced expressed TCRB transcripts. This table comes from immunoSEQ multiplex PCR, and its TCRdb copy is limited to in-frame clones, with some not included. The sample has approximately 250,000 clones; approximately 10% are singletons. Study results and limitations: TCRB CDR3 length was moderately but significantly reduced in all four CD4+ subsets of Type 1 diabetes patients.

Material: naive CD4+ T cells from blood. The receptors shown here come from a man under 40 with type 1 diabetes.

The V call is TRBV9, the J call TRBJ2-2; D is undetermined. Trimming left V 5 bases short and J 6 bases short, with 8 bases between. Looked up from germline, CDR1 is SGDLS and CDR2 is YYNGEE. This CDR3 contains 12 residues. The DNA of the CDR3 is TGTGCCAGCAGTAGAGAGGCCGGGGAGCTGTTTTTT. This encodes CASSREAGELFF.

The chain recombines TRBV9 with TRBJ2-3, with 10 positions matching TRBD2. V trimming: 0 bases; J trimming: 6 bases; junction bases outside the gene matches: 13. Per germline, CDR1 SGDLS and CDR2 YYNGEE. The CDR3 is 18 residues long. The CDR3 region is CASSVGSSSGGSLDTQYF. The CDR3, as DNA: TGTGCCAGCAGCGTAGGGTCCTCTAGCGGGGGATCCCTGGATACGCAGTATTTT.

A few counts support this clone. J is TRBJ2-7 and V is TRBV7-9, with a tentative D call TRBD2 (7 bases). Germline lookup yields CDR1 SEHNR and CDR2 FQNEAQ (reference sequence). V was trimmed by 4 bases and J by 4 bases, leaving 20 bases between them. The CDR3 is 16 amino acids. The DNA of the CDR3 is TGTGCCAGCAGCTCGACTACATCGGGGGGCCGTTACGAGCAGTACTTC. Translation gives CASSSTTSGGRYEQYF. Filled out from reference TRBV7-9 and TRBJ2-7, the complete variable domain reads DTGVSQNPRHKITKRGQNVTFRCDPISEHNRLYWYRQTLGQGPEFLTYFQNEAQLEKSRLLSDRFSAERPKGSFSTLEIQRTEQGDSAMYLCASSSTTSGGRYEQYFGPGTRLTVT.

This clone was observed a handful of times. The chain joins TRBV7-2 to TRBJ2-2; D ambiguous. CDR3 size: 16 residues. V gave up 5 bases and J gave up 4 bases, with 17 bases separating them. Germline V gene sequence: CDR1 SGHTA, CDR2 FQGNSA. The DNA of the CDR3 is TGTGCCAGCAGCCTACAACTCGGCTCGGGCACCGGGGAGCTGTTTTTT. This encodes CASSLQLGSGTGELFF.

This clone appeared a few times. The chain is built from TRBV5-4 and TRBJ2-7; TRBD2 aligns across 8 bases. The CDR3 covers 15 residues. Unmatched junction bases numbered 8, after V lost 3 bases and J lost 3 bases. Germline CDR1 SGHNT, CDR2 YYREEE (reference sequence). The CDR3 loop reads CASSSLSGDIYEQYF. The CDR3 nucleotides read TGTGCCAGCAGCTCTCTTAGCGGGGATATCTACGAGCAGTACTTC.

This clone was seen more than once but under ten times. The CDR3 here is CASRPPGGYGYTF. The CDR3 bases are TGTGCCAGCAGGCCTCCAGGGGGGTATGGCTACACCTTC. The chain uses TRBV6-5 and TRBJ1-2; TRBD1 aligns across 7 bases. CDR3 length: 13 residues. The ends lost 6 bases at V and 5 bases at J; junction bases unmatched: 6. The germline CDR1 and CDR2 sequences are MNHEY and SVGAGI.

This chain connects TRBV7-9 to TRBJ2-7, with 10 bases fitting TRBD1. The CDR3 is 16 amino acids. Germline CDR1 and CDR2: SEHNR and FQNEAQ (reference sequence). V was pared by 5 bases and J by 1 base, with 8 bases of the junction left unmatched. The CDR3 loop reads CASSRQGAKVSYEQYF. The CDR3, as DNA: TGTGCCAGCAGCCGACAGGGGGCTAAAGTGTCCTACGAGCAGTACTTC. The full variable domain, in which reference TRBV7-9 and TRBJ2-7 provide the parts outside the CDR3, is DTGVSQNPRHKITKRGQNVTFRCDPISEHNRLYWYRQTLGQGPEFLTYFQNEAQLEKSRLLSDRFSAERPKGSFSTLEIQRTEQGDSAMYLCASSRQGAKVSYEQYFGPGTRLTVT.

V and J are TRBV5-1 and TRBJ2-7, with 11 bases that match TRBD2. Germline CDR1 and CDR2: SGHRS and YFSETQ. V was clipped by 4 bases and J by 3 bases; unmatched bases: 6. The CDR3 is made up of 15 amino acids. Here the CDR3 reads CASSLLAGAVYEQYF. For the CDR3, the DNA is TGCGCCAGCAGCCTACTAGCGGGGGCCGTCTACGAGCAGTACTTC.

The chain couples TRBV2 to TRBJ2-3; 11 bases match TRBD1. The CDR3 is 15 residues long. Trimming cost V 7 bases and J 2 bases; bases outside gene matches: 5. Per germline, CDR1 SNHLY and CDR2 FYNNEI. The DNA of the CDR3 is TGTGCCAGCATGGGACAGGGGGTGATCACAGATACGCAGTATTTT. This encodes CASMGQGVITDTQYF.

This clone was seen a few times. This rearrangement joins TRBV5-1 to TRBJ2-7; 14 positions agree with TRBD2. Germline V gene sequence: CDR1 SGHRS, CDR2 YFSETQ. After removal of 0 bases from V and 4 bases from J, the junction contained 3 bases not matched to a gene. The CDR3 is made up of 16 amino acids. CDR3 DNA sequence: TGCGCCAGCAGCTTGGCCGGGACTAGCGGGGGATACGAGCAGTACTTC. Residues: CASSLAGTSGGYEQYF.

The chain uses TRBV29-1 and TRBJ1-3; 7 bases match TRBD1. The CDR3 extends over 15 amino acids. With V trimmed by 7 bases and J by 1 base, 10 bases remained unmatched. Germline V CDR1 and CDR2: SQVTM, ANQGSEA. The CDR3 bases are TGCAGCGGGACCAAACAGGGGACATCTGGAAACACCATATATTTT. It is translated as CSGTKQGTSGNTIYF.

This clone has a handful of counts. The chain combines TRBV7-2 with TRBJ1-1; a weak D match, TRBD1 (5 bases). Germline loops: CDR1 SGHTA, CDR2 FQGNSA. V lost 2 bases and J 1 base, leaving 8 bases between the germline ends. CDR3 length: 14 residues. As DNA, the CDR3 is TGTGCCAGCAGCTTATGGCAGGGGAACACTGAAGCTTTCTTT. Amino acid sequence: CASSLWQGNTEAFF. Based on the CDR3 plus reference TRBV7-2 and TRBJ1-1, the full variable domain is GAGVSQSPSNKVTEKGKDVELRCDPISGHTALYWYRQSLGQGLEFLIYFQGNSAPDKSGLPSDRFSAERTGGSVSTLTIQRTQQEDSAVYLCASSLWQGNTEAFFGQGTRLTVV.

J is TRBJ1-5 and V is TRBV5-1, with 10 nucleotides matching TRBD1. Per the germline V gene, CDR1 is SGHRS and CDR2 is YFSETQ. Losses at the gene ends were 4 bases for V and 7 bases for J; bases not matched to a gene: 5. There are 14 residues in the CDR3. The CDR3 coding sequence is TGCGCCAGCAGCCTCGGGACAGGGGCGCAGCCCCAGCATTTT. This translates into CASSLGTGAQPQHF.

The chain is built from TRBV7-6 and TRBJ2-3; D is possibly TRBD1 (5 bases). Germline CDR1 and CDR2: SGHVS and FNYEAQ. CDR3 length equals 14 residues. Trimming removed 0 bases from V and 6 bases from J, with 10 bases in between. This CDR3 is CASSLAGRVDTQYF. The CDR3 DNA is TGTGCCAGCAGCTTAGCGGGCAGGGTCGATACGCAGTATTTT.

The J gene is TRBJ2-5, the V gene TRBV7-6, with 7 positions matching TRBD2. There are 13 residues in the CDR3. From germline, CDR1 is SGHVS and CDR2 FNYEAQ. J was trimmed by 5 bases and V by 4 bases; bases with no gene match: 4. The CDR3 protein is CASSSLALETQYF. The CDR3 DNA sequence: TGTGCCAGCAGCTCACTAGCGCTGGAGACCCAGTACTTC.

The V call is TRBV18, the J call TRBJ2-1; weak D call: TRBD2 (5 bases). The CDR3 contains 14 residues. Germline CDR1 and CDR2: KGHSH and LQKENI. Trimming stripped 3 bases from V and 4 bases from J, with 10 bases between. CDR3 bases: TGTGCCAGCTCACCTAGCGAGGATTACAATGAGCAGTTCTTC. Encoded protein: CASSPSEDYNEQFF.

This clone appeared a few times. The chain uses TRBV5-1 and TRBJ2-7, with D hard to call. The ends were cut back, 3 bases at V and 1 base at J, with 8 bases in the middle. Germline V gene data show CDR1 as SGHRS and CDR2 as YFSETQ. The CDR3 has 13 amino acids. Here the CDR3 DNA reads TGCGCCAGCAGCTCTGGGCCTTCCTACGAGCAGTACTTC. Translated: CASSSGPSYEQYF.

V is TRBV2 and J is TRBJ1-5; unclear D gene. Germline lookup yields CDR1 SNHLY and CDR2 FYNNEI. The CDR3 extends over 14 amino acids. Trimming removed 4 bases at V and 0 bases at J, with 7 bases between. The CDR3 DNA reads TGTGCCAGCAGTGGTCCACTTAGCAATCAGCCCCAGCATTTT. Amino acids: CASSGPLSNQPQHF. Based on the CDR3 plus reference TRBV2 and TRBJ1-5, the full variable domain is EPEVTQTPSHQVTQMGQEVILRCVPISNHLYFYWYRQILGQKVEFLVSFYNNEISEKSEIFDDQFSVERPDGSNFTLKIRSTKLEDSAMYFCASSGPLSNQPQHFGDGTRLSIL.

This CDR3 reads CASSRGGTYYEQYF. CDR3 DNA sequence: TGTGCCAGCAGTAGGGGCGGGACTTACTACGAGCAGTACTTC. The chain links TRBV6-5 to TRBJ2-7; a possible D gene is TRBD2 (6 bases). V was clipped by 5 bases and J by 3 bases, with 14 bases between them. CDR1 and CDR2 (germline): MNHEY, SVGAGI. CDR3 size: 14 residues.

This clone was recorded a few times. This chain's CDR3 is CASSREDRAKLFGYTF. The CDR3 DNA reads TGCGCCAGCAGCCGAGAGGACAGGGCCAAGCTATTTGGCTACACCTTC. The chain carries TRBV5-1 and TRBJ1-2, with 8 positions matching TRBD1. J gave up 7 bases and V 4 bases, and 15 bases lay outside the gene matches. Germline loops: CDR1 SGHRS, CDR2 YFSETQ. CDR3 length equals 16 residues.

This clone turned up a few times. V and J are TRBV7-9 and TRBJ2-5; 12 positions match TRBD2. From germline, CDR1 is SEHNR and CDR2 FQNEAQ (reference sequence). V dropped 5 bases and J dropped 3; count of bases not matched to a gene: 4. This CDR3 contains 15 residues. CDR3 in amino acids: CASSIGLAGKETQYF. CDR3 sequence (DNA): TGTGCCAGCAGCATCGGACTAGCGGGGAAAGAGACCCAGTACTTC.

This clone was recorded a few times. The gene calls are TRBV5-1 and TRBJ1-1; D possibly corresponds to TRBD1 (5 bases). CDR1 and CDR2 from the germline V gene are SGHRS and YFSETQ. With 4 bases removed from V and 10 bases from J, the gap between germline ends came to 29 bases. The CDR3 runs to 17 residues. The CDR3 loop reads CASSQDPSTDTLTGAFF. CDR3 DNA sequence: TGCGCCAGCAGCCAAGACCCCAGTACGGACACCCTTACAGGAGCTTTCTTT.

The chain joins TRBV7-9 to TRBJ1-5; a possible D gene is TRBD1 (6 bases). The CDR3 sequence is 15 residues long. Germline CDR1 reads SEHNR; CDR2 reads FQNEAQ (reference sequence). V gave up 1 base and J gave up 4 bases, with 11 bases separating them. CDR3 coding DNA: TGTGCCAGCAGCTTAGAGGGGGGGCAGAATCAGCCCCAGCATTTT. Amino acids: CASSLEGGQNQPQHF.

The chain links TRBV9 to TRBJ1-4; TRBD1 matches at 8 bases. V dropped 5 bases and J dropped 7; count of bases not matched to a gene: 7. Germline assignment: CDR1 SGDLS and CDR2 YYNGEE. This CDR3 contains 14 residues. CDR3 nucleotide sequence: TGTGCCAGCAGTGAGGGGACAGGTGGTGAAAAACTGTTTTTT. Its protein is CASSEGTGGEKLFF.

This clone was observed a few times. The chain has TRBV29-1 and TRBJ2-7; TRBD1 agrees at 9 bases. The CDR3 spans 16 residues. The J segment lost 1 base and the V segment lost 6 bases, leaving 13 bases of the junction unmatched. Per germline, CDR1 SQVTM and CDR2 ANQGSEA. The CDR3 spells CSVIRLGTGPSYEQYF. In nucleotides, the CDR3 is TGCAGCGTCATTAGACTCGGGACAGGGCCTTCCTACGAGCAGTACTTC.

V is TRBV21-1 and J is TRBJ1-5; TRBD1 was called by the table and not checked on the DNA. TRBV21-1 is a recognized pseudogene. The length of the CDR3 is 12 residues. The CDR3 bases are TGTGCCAGCAGCAAACAGTGGCAGCCCCAGCATTTT. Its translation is CASSKQWQPQHF.

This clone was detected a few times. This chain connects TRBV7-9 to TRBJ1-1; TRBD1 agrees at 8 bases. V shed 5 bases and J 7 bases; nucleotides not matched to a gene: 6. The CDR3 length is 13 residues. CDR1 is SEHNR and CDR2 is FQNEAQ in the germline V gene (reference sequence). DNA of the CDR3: TGTGCCAGCAGCCCGACAGGGGTTGGTGAAGCTTTCTTT. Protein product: CASSPTGVGEAFF.

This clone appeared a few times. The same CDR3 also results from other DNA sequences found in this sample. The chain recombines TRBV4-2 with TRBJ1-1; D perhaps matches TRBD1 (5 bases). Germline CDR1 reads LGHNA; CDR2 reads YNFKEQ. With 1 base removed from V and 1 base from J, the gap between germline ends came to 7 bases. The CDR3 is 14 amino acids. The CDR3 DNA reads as TGTGCCAGCAGCCAAGGCGACAGGAACACTGAAGCTTTCTTT. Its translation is CASSQGDRNTEAFF.

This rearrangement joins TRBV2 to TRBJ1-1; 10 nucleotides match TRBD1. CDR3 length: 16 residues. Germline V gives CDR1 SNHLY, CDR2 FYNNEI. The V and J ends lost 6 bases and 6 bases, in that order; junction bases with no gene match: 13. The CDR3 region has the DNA TGTGCCAGCAGCCATGACCTAGGACAGGGGGTTTCTGAAGCTTTCTTT. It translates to CASSHDLGQGVSEAFF.